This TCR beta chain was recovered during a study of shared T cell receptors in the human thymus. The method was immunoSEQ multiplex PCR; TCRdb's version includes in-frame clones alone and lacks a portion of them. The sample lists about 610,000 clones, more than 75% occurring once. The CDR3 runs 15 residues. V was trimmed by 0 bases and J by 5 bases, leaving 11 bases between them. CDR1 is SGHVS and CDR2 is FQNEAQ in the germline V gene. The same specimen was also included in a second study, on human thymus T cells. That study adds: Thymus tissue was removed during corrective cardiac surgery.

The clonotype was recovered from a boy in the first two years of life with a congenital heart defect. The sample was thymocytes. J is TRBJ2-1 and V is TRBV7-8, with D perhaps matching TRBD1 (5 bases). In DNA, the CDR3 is TGTGCCAGCAGCTTAGCAATAGACAGTCACAATGAGCAGTTCTTC. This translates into CASSLAIDSHNEQFF. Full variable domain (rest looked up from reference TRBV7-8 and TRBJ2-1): GAGVSQSPRYKVAKRGQDVALRCDPISGHVSLFWYQQALGQGPEFLTYFQNEAQLDKSGLPSDRFFAERPEGSVSTLKIQRTQQEDSAVYLCASSLAIDSHNEQFFGPGTRLTVL.